This TCR beta chain was obtained from a study of cytomegalovirus exposure and HLA in healthy donors. Findings of the study overall: While the bulk of TCR sequences proved rare, some public TCRs turned up in many donors. A later analysis found first-cohort TCR clusters tended to co-occur in the approximately 110 validation repertoires.

V was clipped by 4 bases and J by 0 bases; unmatched bases: 11. CDR1 is SEHNR and CDR2 is FQNEAQ in the germline V gene (reference sequence). CDR3 length equals 19 residues. On this clone: Its antigen is not known.

TCRdb keeps only in-frame clones here, not all; method: immunoSEQ multiplex PCR. Of 86,000 or so clones detected, 90% to 97% appear once; the ten largest clones hold over 1.5%. Sequencing was carried out using PBMCs. This receptor was taken from a man younger than 35 in good health and CMV-seropositive. V gene TRBV7-9 combines with J gene TRBJ2-1; 11 nucleotides agree with TRBD2. CDR3 protein: CASSSLYRLAGRSYNEQFF. In DNA, the CDR3 is TGTGCCAGCAGCTCCCTGTACCGACTAGCGGGGCGCTCCTACAATGAGCAGTTCTTC. Together with reference TRBV7-9 and TRBJ2-1, the CDR3 gives the full variable domain: DTGVSQNPRHKITKRGQNVTFRCDPISEHNRLYWYRQTLGQGPEFLTYFQNEAQLEKSRLLSDRFSAERPKGSFSTLEIQRTEQGDSAMYLCASSSLYRLAGRSYNEQFFGPGTRLTVL.